A single sample is the source of the 4 T cell receptor beta chains below, sequenced in a study of CXCR3-negative and CXCR3-positive naive CD8 T cells. All TRB cDNA libraries came from 5' RACE performed with UMI labels. TCRdb re-called the 5' RACE reads; every CDR3 protein appears as one record, without DNA. This table lists approximately 120,000 distinct CDR3 sequences. Their cognate antigens are unknown. Study observations and caveats: CXCR3-positive naive cells had more hydrophobic TRB CDR3s than CXCR3-negative naive cells.

Source material: naive CXCR3+ CD8+ T cells from blood. The subset: CD45RO-CCR7+CD27+CD95- naive CD8+ T cells expressing CXCR3 (TNR3+). These receptors all come from a human donor in good health. Some clones in this sample may be carry-over from other donors' samples.

This rearrangement joins TRBV2 to TRBJ2-7; as DNA is missing, the TRBD2 call by TCRdb cannot be tested. This CDR3 is 17 amino acids long. CDR1 and CDR2 from the germline V gene are SNHLY and FYNNEI. CDR3: CASSEKAGDSESYEQYF. The variable domain in full, with the rest retrieved from reference TRBV2 and TRBJ2-7, is EPEVTQTPSHQVTQMGQEVILRCVPISNHLYFYWYRQILGQKVEFLVSFYNNEISEKSEIFDDQFSVERPDGSNFTLKIRSTKLEDSAMYFCASSEKAGDSESYEQYFGPGTRLTVT.

The CDR3 loop reads CASSEQRDSYNEQFF. This chain uses TRBV4-2 with TRBJ2-1. The CDR3 has 15 amino acids. Germline CDR1 is LGHNA and CDR2 is YNFKEQ.

V and J are TRBV28 and TRBJ1-3; TCRdb designates TRBD1, a call that cannot be tested without DNA. Germline values: CDR1 MDHEN, CDR2 SYDVKM. This CDR3 comprises 17 residues. The CDR3: CASRLRTGGSSGNTIYF.

CDR3 sequence reads: CASSLVKEETQYF. The chain is built from TRBV11-2 and TRBJ2-5. Germline CDR1 and CDR2: SGHAT and FQNNGV. The CDR3 totals 13 residues. The variable domain in full, with the rest retrieved from reference TRBV11-2 and TRBJ2-5, is EAGVAQSPRYKIIEKRQSVAFWCNPISGHATLYWYQQILGQGPKLLIQFQNNGVVDDSQLPKDRFSAERLKGVDSTLKIQPAKLEDSAVYLCASSLVKEETQYFGPGTRLLVL.